This T cell receptor (beta chain) was identified during a study of T cell repertoires in cytomegalovirus infection. The trim removed 6 bases at V and 5 bases at J, leaving 8 bases unmatched. The CDR3 runs 15 residues. Per germline, CDR1 SNHLY and CDR2 FYNNEI. Each CDR3 protein is one row after TCRdb ran MiXCR on the reads. The table has under 200,000 distinct CDR3 sequences, under 30% seen once. The gene calls are TRBV2 and TRBJ2-3; 10 bases agree with TRBD2. Sequencing was performed on PBMCs. The TCR sequence derives from a human donor in good health (CMV status not recorded). Some clones in this sample may be carry-over from other donors' samples. The CDR3 region has the DNA TGTGCCAGCAGGAAGAGCGGGGGGGCCAAAGATACGCAGTATTTT. Its protein is CASRKSGGAKDTQYF.